These T cell receptor beta chains were read from a single sample in a study of cytomegalovirus exposure and HLA in healthy donors. Measured with immunoSEQ multiplex PCR; TCRdb has only the in-frame clones, and not every one. The sample yields over 110,000 clones, approximately 80% seen once. The sample was PBMCs. These receptors all stem from a woman aged 55-70 years in good health and CMV-seropositive. CDR3s include the opening cysteine and the closing phenylalanine or tryptophan.

len	v_gene	j_gene	CDR3aa
16	TRBV19	TRBJ2-2	CASSIGGGAHTGELFF
14	TRBV29-1	TRBJ1-5	CSVAEGISNQPQHF
15	TRBV11-3	TRBJ2-1	CASSPQGEGQNEQFF
13	TRBV7-3	TRBJ2-1	CASSLHPNNEQFF
18	TRBV7-7	TRBJ2-5	CASSSRKPGQGALETQYF
17	TRBV5-6	TRBJ2-1	CASSTKDWTSVDNEQFF
15	TRBV28	TRBJ2-7	CASSGADKGDYEQYF
15	TRBV7-9	TRBJ1-1	CASSLTGTGNTEAFF
18	TRBV5-1	TRBJ2-1	CASSLRPLGPSSYNEQFF
16	TRBV6-5	TRBJ1-2	CASSYSAGTGGAGYTF
16	TRBV28	TRBJ2-7	CASSSVTPYFFYEQYF
13	TRBV27	TRBJ2-4	CASSPGQGVVQYF
16	TRBV5-1	TRBJ2-1	CASSSPAAPSYNEQFF
12	TRBV29-1	TRBJ1-1	CSVQGGEPEAFF
15	TRBV7-7	TRBJ2-5	CASSGTSGTGETQYF
13	TRBV28	TRBJ1-5	CASSDLVNQPQHF
20	TRBV5-1	TRBJ2-1	CASSPQGTSGSLSSYNEQFF
13	TRBV27	TRBJ1-5	CASRNTGNQPQHF
14	TRBV28	TRBJ1-1	CASSPGGLNTEAFF
16	TRBV9	TRBJ1-4	CASSPHRGQTNEKLFF
14	TRBV7-8	TRBJ2-3	CASSKTSGTDTQYF
14	TRBV15	TRBJ2-4	CATSRALAKNIQYF
17	TRBV7-2	TRBJ1-3	CASSLKEQGSLGNTIYF
21	TRBV21-1	TRBJ2-1	CASSPKRMGGRALHIRNEQFF
15	TRBV4-2	TRBJ2-7	CASSQERGGADEQYF
17	TRBV10-3	TRBJ2-7	CAISETLGTSGTYEQYF
14	TRBV19	TRBJ2-7	CASSILAGDYEQYF
14	TRBV7-9	TRBJ2-7	CASSPGLASHEQYF
15	TRBV28	TRBJ2-7	CASNGGLAGPYEQYF
15	TRBV28	TRBJ2-2	CASSPPQGDIGELFF
13	TRBV9	TRBJ2-5	CASSVGLQETQYF
17	TRBV5-1	TRBJ2-1	CASSLARTSGSFNEQFF
13	TRBV7-3	TRBJ2-1	CASSSGGVNEQFF
14	TRBV4-3	TRBJ1-1	CASSQDMGGTEAFF
16	TRBV28	TRBJ2-1	CASSPPPRAAYNEQFF
15	TRBV19	TRBJ1-2	CASRIRTESYAGYTF
17	TRBV25-1	TRBJ2-1	CASSELGAGSPLGEQFF
16	TRBV4-3	TRBJ1-4	CASSQDGAAANEKLFF
12	TRBV7-9	TRBJ2-7	CASSSLEYEQYF
14	TRBV28	TRBJ1-1	CASTDRALVAEAFF
15	TRBV30	TRBJ1-3	CAWSGDRSSGNTIYF
15	TRBV5-8	TRBJ1-4	CASSLTGGLNEKLFF
15	TRBV28	TRBJ1-5	CASSLGTGGNQPQHF
15	TRBV9	TRBJ2-1	CASSVGTSGLQEQFF
12	TRBV28	TRBJ2-7	CASSSSSYEQYF
15	TRBV2	TRBJ2-1	CASSVTGIRVNEQFF
15	TRBV9	TRBJ2-3	CASSVLGAGTDTQYF
16	TRBV28	TRBJ2-5	CASNPPQGASRETQYF
15	TRBV27	TRBJ1-5	CASSLGAGGNQPQHF
15	TRBV9	TRBJ2-1	CASSGSGRAFNEQFF
13	TRBV4-2	TRBJ2-7	CASRAAGSHEQYF
15	TRBV6-5	TRBJ2-2	CASSPTDRATGELFF
16	TRBV5-4	TRBJ2-3	CASSLSGGRSTDTQYF
19	TRBV23-1	TRBJ2-7	CASSQRGTSGRALSYEQYF